This record concerns one T cell receptor beta chain sequence. Antigen specificity is unknown. The donors were members of the validation cohort, which comprised 120 subjects and was separate from the first cohort of 730 or so subjects. Method: immunoSEQ multiplex PCR; TCRdb's copy keeps in-frame clones and lacks some. The data show 150,000 to 200,000 clones, 84% seen once. The data stem from a study of cytomegalovirus exposure and HLA in healthy donors. Whole-study context: Later analysis reported that the 120 or so validation repertoires shared the platform of the 500 to 750 first-cohort repertoires. Study-wide findings and caveats: Reports indicated that the classifier achieved high specificity and sensitivity in diagnosing cytomegalovirus status. The tendency of first-cohort TCR clusters to co-occur in the roughly 130 validation repertoires emerged from a later analysis.

CDR1 is SGHVS and CDR2 is FNYEAQ in the germline V gene. The length of the CDR3 is 13 residues. V shed 5 bases, J shed 7 bases, and the junction held 7 bases outside the gene matches. The sequence was collected from a young woman in good health and CMV-seropositive. The V gene is TRBV7-6, the J gene TRBJ1-1, with TRBD1 identical over 7 bases. Sample: PBMCs. The CDR3 DNA reads TGTGCCAGCAGCCAGGACAGGTTGGATGAAGCTTTCTTT. Its protein is CASSQDRLDEAFF. The variable domain in full, completed from reference TRBV7-6 and TRBJ1-1, reads GAGVSQSPRYKVTKRGQDVALRCDPISGHVSLYWYRQALGQGPEFLTYFNYEAQQDKSGLPNDRFSAERPEGSISTLTIQRTEQRDSAMYRCASSQDRLDEAFFGQGTRLTVV.